This T cell receptor (beta chain) derives from a study of blood T cell repertoires in COVID-19. At the level of the study: Spain, Italy and the United States supplied samples that represented acute and convalescent COVID-19. PBMCs, B-cell-depleted T cells, or T cells provided the cDNA or gDNA that made up the material.

The CDR3 runs 13 residues. Looked up from germline, CDR1 is SGDLS and CDR2 is YYNGEE. V was cut by 0 bases and J by 8 bases, with 9 bases left in between. In the authors' methods: Reference gene primer amplification gave estimated nucleated cell counts. Assay: immunoSEQ multiplex PCR; the TCRdb copy retains only in-frame clones and omits some. Clonal size and the V and J genes are those of that table, whereas D and trimming came from the DNA. The profile shows a few hundred thousand clones, about 90% of them singletons. Sequenced material: peripheral blood. The chain joins TRBV9 to TRBJ1-3; D call uncertain. The receptor's source is a man aged 35 to 55 with acute or convalescent COVID-19. Here the CDR3 DNA reads TGTGCCAGCAGCGTAGGGGTGGGCTACACCATATATTTT. Protein: CASSVGVGYTIYF.